This T cell receptor beta chain was captured by sequencing in a study of T cells in women clearing cervical HPV infection. From germline, CDR1 is SGHVS and CDR2 FNYEAQ. This CDR3 spans 16 amino acids. The protocol was immunoSEQ multiplex PCR, while the TCRdb copy is restricted to in-frame clones and leaves out a portion. The sample holds fewer than 30,000 clones. Study results and caveats: Unknown T-cell numbers per sample may underlie the richness differences. Combining TCR richness with V gene abundances gave around 0.83 AUC. Effector/memory and HPV-specific T cells were not isolated, and association timing is unknown.

HPV was found by MY09/MY11 PCR and dot-blot genotyping. Of note for this clone: Its antigen remains unknown. Mismatch with germline at one junction end may stem from a read error. The sequence runs out 3 residues before the end of the CDR3; the remainder is reconstructed from the germline J gene. The same CDR3 also results from other DNA sequences found in this sample.

The clonotype was recovered from a woman between 18 and 75 years old with a cervical HPV16 infection that either progressed to CIN3+ or cleared (not recorded which). This chain uses TRBV7-6 with TRBJ1-3; D is possibly TRBD1 (6 bases). Specimen: blood buffy coat. The part of the CDR3 DNA that was read is TGTGCCAGCAGCTTAAACAGGGTTGGCTCTGGAAACACT. Amino acid sequence: CASSLNRVGSGNT. The full CDR3 sequence reads CASSLNRVGSGNTIYF.